This TCR beta chain was identified in a study of blood T cells in healthy people across ages (dated by TCRdb to 2013 to 2016). In terms of the full investigation: In model experiments, roughly one uniquely barcoded TCR beta cDNA molecule per two T cells was captured by template switching. To track age-related changes in TCR beta repertoire diversity, the study relied on deep sequencing normalized with unique cDNA molecular identifiers. Donors were grouped into four age groups: young (average roughly 17 years), middle-aged (over 35), aged (around 60) and long-lived (roughly 80). To avoid experimental bias, donors of different ages were randomly spread across the sequencing lanes. The study analyzed two additional independent replicas of 1 million unique cDNA reads from the same blood draw for two donors, one aged 18 to 30 and one aged 80 or older. Study-wide conclusions, independent of this receptor: There was a strong correlation between observed TCR beta diversity and the percentage of naive T cells measured by flow cytometry. Compared with the aged group, the long-lived group had more naive CD4+ T cells, fewer expanded clones and increased TCR diversity, suggesting age selection. As age increased, observed TCR beta diversity per million T cells dropped in a roughly linear way, and a significant reduction was already evident by age 40. Bulk unsorted PBMC profiling prevented conclusive comparison of naive and antigen-experienced compartments. Total diversity estimates from one million sequenced T cells were considered lower bounds and underestimates. Donor CMV infection status was unknown, potentially confounding age-related changes in expanded clonotypes.

From the cysteine up to the phenylalanine, the CDR3 has a length of 15 residues. Just CDR3 DNA is preserved here, 45 bases in frame from base 1. CDR1 and CDR2 were assigned from the germline V gene (reference sequence) as MNHEY and SMNVEV. Trimming at the junction amounts to 5 bases on V and 6 bases on J, and the germline ends lie 18 bases apart. The approximately 39 donors, aged roughly 6 to 90 years, were systemically healthy Caucasian individuals from Russia. Each donor gave about 11 milliliters of peripheral blood, drawn into EDTA-treated Vacutainer tubes. Ficoll-Paque density-gradient centrifugation was used to isolate PBMCs, with at least 7 million obtained per sample. Trizol reagent was used to extract total RNA from PBMCs, with at least 6 micrograms per sample. Naive CD45RAhigh/CD27high T cell percentages were measured by flow cytometry on a PBMC aliquot from every donor. The method was 5' RACE. A second PCR of about 6 to 11 cycles was run with a J-beta primer mix and a sample-barcoded 5' primer. A unique molecular identifier was introduced onto each TCR beta cDNA molecule by a template-switch 5' adaptor carrying 12 random nucleotides. Each sample yielded at least 3 million CDR3-containing paired-end reads. First-strand cDNA synthesis was performed from all RNA using the Mint cDNA synthesis kit, with priming by a TRBC-specific oligonucleotide. Following uracil-DNA glycosylase treatment, all cDNA underwent a first 18-cycle PCR with the universal primers M1SS and BC2_uni_R. In the original analysis: Normalization of each sample was performed by random selection of 1 million high-quality reads, each carrying a distinct molecular identifier. Instead of being binned into consensus sequences, reads with shared molecular identifiers were discarded. MiTCR, with a Q25 quality threshold and the strictest error-elimination algorithm, was used for CDR3 identification, clonotype clustering and error correction. A nonparametric unseen species model with Euler transformation was used to estimate lower-bound total TCR beta diversity. Using fastp trimming at Q25 and MiXCR clonotype assembly, TCRdb reanalyzed the public sequencing data and kept in-frame beta chains. When rows share a CDR3 protein, they turn into one entry using the most common DNA and genes. The V and J calls reflect TCRdb's pipeline rather than the authors' work. The sample table records around 2 million distinct CDR3 sequences; about 39% of these occur just once. The ten biggest clones cover under 25% of the sample.

This clonotype came up a few times. Its cognate antigen has yet to be identified. No qualities accompany the bases; no much larger clone lies one base away. Input material: blood. The sequence came from a human donor in good health. This chain joins TRBV27 to TRBJ2-3; a tentative D call is TRBD1 (6 bases match). The CDR3 sequence is CASSLQLGGADTQYF. The DNA is as follows: TGTGCCAGCAGTCTTCAACTAGGGGGAGCCGATACGCAGTATTTT.